This TCR beta chain was captured by sequencing in a study of neurological immune-mediated disorders. This clonotype was detected many times. Its target is not known. V gave up 0 bases and J gave up 1 base, with 9 bases separating them. Germline V gene lookup returns CDR1 DFQATT and CDR2 SNEGSKA (reference sequence). This CDR3 region has 14 residues. TCRdb ran MiXCR on the 5' RACE reads and lists one entry per CDR3 protein. This sample has about 55,000 distinct CDR3 sequences, with 3% to 4.5% found just once. Study outcomes and limitations: For the multiple sclerosis repertoire cluster, an association with any clinical or MRI feature was absent.

V gene TRBV20-1 combines with J gene TRBJ1-2; TRBD1 is a possible D gene (6 bases). The receptor was derived from a woman in her thirties or forties with multiple sclerosis. Sequenced material: CD4+ T cells from blood. The CDR3 nucleotides read TGCAGTGCTAGAGATCAAGGGGGTAACTATGGCTACACCTTC. Protein sequence: CSARDQGGNYGYTF.